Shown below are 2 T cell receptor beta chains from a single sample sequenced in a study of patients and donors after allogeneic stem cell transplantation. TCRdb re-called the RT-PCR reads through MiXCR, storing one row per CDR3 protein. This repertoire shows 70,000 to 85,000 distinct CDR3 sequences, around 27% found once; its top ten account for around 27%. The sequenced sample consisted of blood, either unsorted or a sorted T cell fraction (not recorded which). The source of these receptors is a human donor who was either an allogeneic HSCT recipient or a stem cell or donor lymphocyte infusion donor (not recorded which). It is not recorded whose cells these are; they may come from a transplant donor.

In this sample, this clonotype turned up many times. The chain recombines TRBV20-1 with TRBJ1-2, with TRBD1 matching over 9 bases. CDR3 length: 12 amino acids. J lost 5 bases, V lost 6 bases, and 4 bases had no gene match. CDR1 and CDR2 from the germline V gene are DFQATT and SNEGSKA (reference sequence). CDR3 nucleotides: TGCAGTGCGATCGACAGGGGGTATGGCTACACCTTC. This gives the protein CSAIDRGYGYTF.

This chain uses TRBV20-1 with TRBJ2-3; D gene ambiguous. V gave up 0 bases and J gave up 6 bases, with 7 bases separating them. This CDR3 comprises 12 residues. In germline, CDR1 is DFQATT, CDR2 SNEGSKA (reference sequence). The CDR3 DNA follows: TGCAGTGCTAGAGAACCGCTGGATACGCAGTATTTT. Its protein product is CSAREPLDTQYF.